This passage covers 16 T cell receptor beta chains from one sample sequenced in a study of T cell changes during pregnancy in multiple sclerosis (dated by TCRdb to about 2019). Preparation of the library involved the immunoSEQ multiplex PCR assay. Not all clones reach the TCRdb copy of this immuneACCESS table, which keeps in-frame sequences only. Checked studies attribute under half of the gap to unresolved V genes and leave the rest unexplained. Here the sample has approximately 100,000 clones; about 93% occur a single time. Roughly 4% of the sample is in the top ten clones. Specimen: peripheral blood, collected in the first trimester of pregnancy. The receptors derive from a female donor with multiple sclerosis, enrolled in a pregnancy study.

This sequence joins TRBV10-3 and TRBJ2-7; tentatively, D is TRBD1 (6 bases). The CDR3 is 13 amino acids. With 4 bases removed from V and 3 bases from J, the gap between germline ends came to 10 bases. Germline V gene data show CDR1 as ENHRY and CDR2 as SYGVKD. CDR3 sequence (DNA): TGTGCCATCAGTGTTAGACAGGACTACGAGCAGTACTTC. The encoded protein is CAISVRQDYEQYF.

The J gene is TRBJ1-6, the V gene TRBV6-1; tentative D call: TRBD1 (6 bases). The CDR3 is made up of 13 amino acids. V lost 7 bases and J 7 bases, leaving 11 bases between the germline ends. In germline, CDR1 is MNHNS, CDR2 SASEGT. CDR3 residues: CASKGVQNSPLHF. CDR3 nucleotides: TGTGCCAGCAAGGGGGTCCAAAATTCACCCCTCCACTTT.

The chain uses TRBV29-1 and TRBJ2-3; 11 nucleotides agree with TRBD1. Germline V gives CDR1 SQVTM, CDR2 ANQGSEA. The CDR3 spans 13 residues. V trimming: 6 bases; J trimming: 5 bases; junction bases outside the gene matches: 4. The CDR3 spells CSVGTGGKDTQYF. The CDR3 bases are TGCAGCGTAGGGACAGGGGGTAAAGATACGCAGTATTTT.

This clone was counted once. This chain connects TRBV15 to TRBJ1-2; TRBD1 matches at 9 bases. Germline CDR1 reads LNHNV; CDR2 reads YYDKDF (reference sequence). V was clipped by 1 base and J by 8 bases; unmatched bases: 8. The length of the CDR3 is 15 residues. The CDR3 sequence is CATSRAPGQGSGYTF. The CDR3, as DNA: TGTGCCACCAGCAGAGCCCCGGGACAGGGATCCGGCTACACCTTC.

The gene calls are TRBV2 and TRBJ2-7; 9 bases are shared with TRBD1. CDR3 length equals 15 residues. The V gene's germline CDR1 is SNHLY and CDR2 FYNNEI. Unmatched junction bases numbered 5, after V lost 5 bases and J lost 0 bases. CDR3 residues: CASSSGTGTSYEQYF. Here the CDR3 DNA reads TGTGCCAGCAGTTCCGGGACAGGGACCTCCTACGAGCAGTACTTC.

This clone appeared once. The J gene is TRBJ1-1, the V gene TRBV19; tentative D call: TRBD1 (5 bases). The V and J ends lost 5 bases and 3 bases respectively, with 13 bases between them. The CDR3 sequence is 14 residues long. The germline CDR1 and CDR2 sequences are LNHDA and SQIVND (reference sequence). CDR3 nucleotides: TGTGCCAGTAGTCTTACCCCGGGGGACACTGAAGCTTTCTTT. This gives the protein CASSLTPGDTEAFF.

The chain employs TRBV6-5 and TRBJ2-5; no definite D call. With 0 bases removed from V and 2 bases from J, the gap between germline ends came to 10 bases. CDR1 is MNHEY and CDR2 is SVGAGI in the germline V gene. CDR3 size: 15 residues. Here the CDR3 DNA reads TGTGCCAGCAGTTACTCCTGGGCCCAGCAAGAGACCCAGTACTTC. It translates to CASSYSWAQQETQYF.

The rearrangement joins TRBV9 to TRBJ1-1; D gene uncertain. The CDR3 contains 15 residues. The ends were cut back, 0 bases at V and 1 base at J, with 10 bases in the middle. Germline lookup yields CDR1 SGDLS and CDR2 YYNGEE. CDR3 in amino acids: CASSVAFSENTEAFF. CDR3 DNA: TGTGCCAGCAGCGTAGCTTTTAGTGAGAACACTGAAGCTTTCTTT. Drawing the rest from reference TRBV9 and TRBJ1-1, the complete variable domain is DSGVTQTPKHLITATGQRVTLRCSPRSGDLSVYWYQQSLDQGLQFLIQYYNGEERAKGNILERFSAQQFPDLHSELNLSSLELGDSALYFCASSVAFSENTEAFFGQGTRLTVV.

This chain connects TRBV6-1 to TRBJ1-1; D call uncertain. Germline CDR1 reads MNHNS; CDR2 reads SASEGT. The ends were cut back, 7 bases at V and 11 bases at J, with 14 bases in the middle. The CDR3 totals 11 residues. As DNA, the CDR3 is TGTGCCAGCAACCTCCGGATTAGCGCTTTCTTT. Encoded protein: CASNLRISAFF.

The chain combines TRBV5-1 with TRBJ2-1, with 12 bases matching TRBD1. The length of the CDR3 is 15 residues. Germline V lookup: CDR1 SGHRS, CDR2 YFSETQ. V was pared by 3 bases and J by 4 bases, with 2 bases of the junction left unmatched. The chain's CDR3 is CASSWGQGAYNEQFF. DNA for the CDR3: TGCGCCAGCAGCTGGGGACAGGGGGCTTACAATGAGCAGTTCTTC.

This CDR3 reads CASRKTGTGNTEAFF. The CDR3, as DNA: TGTGCCAGTCGAAAAACCGGGACAGGGAACACTGAAGCTTTCTTT. V is TRBV19 and J is TRBJ1-1, with 8 positions matching TRBD1. In germline, CDR1 is LNHDA, CDR2 SQIVND (reference sequence). V trimming: 8 bases; J trimming: 1 base; junction bases outside the gene matches: 9. CDR3 length: 15 residues.

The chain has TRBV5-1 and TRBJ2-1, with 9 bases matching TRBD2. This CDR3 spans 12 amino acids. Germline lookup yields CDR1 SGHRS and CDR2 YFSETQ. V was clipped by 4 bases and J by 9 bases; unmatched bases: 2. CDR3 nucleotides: TGCGCCAGCAGCCCACTAGCGGGTGAGCAGTTCTTC. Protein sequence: CASSPLAGEQFF.

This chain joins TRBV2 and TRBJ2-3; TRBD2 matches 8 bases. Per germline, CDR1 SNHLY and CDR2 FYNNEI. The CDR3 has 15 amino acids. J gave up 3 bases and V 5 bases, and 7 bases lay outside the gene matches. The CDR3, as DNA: TGTGCCAGCAGTCCCCGGGTAGCGGGGACAGATACGCAGTATTTT. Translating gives CASSPRVAGTDTQYF.

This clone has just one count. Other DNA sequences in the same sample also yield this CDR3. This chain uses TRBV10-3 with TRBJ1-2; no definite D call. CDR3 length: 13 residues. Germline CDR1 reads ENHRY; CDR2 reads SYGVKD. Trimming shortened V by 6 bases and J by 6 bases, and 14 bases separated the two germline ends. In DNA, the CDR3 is TGTGCCATCAGCGATAGGATAGAGGATGGCTACACCTTC. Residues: CAISDRIEDGYTF.

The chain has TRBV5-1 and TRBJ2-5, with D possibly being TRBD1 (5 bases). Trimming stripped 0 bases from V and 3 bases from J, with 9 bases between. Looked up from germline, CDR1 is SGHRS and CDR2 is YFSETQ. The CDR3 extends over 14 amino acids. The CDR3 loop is CASSLAGQEETQYF. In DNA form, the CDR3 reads TGCGCCAGCAGCTTGGCCGGACAAGAAGAGACCCAGTACTTC.

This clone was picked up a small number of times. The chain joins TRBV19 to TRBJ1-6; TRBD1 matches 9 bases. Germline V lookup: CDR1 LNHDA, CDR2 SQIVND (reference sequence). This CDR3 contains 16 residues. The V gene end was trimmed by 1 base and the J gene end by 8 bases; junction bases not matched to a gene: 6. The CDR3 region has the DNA TGTGCCAGTAGTATAGTACAGGGGGCGAATCATTCACCCCTCCACTTT. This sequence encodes CASSIVQGANHSPLHF.